The rows below give T cell receptor beta chains drawn from one sample of a study of blood T cell repertoires in COVID-19. Generated by immunoSEQ multiplex PCR, the TCRdb table keeps only in-frame clones and is missing some. This table holds 100,000 to 150,000 clones, more than 70% found once. The sequenced sample consisted of peripheral blood. The receptors stem from a man aged 60 to 69 with acute or convalescent COVID-19. CDR3s include the opening cysteine and the closing phenylalanine or tryptophan.

v_gene | CDR3aa
TRBV5-1 | CASRMSSYNSPLHF
TRBV24-1 | CATSDPDPRHANTGELFF
TRBV19 | CASRGAGGVGTQYF
TRBV5-6 | CASSFGYGELFF
TRBV10-3 | CAISETPGQGGYTF
TRBV3-1/TRBV3-2 | CASSHVAIRGSPLHF
TRBV5-1 | CASSLGGLGAEAFF
TRBV24-1 | CATSVGQGAIPYGYTF
TRBV7-2 | CASSSLGLLETQYF
TRBV5-4 | CASSPGTAYEQYF
TRBV12-3/TRBV12-4 | CASSFRGGQPQHF
TRBV11-2 | CASSPRPAGAIQETQYF
TRBV5-1 | CASSLDRARNEQYF
TRBV18 | CASSHRGGETQYF
TRBV24-1 | CATSDFESIESGELFF
TRBV20-1 | CSARVAVGYTF
TRBV7-9 | CASSLRGYEQYF
TRBV5-1 | CASSAQGTANYGYTF
TRBV30 | CAWSVHIGQTGDGVRETQYF
TRBV3-1/TRBV3-2 | CASSQDGGLTYEQYF
TRBV27 | CASTLTGTYEQFF
TRBV27 | CASSLSRAHFGNTEAFF
TRBV19 | CASSPPTSGITNEQFF
TRBV27 | CASSLYSRNTGELFF
TRBV4-1 | CASSQFGLQTYRDTEAFF